Each of the 19 T cell receptor beta chains below was sequenced from the same sample in a study of T-cell reconstitution after alpha-beta-depleted transplantation in children. The authors prepared the TCRbeta library with unique molecular identifiers. TCRdb re-called the PCR reads through MiXCR, storing one row per CDR3 protein. The table lists fewer than 700,000 distinct CDR3 sequences, under 15% of them singletons. Sequencing used PBMCs, mostly from graft donor cells, obtained 360 days after TCRalphabeta/CD19-depleted stem cell transplant. Source of these receptors: a male patient between 10 and 17 years old who had a stem cell transplant for acute myeloid leukemia, so the T cells may come from the graft donor.

The chain recombines TRBV7-2 with TRBJ2-7; a possible D gene is TRBD2 (6 bases). V shed 5 bases and J shed 0 bases, with 11 bases lying between them. The CDR3 covers 14 residues. Germline CDR1 SGHTA, CDR2 FQGNSA. CDR3 amino acids: CASSAGRASYEQYF. CDR3 bases: TGTGCCAGCAGCGCGGGACGGGCCTCCTACGAGCAGTACTTC.

This clonotype has more than one count but fewer than ten. This chain connects TRBV5-1 to TRBJ2-3; 9 nucleotides agree with TRBD2. The CDR3 is made up of 15 amino acids. Germline V gene lookup returns CDR1 SGHRS and CDR2 YFSETQ. V was pared by 3 bases and J by 2 bases, with 4 bases of the junction left unmatched. CDR3 protein: CASSSGLADTDTQYF. CDR3 bases: TGCGCCAGCAGCTCGGGACTAGCTGACACAGATACGCAGTATTTT.

This clonotype was seen at least ten times. The gene calls are TRBV29-1 and TRBJ2-7; D perhaps matches TRBD2 (6 bases). V was cut by 6 bases and J by 3 bases, with 15 bases left in between. Germline-derived CDR1 and CDR2 are SQVTM and ANQGSEA. The CDR3 length is 13 residues. CDR3 DNA: TGCAGCGTGACGGAGGGTTTTAACTACGAGCAGTACTTC. This codes for CSVTEGFNYEQYF.

The sample holds a few counts of this clonotype. The V call is TRBV6-2 or TRBV6-3, the J call TRBJ2-7, with D unresolved. The CDR3 is made up of 15 amino acids. Germline values: CDR1 MNHEY, CDR2 SVGEGT. V dropped 7 bases and J dropped 2 bases, with 18 bases sitting between them. DNA for the CDR3: TGTGCCAGCACTCCCTTAGGGTGGGCCGCCTACGAGCAGTACTTC. It translates to CASTPLGWAAYEQYF.

The J gene is TRBJ2-7, the V gene TRBV20-1; 9 bases match TRBD2. J gave up 0 bases and V 3 bases, and 6 bases lay outside the gene matches. CDR3 length: 15 amino acids. CDR1 and CDR2 (germline): DFQATT, SNEGSKA (reference sequence). For the CDR3, the DNA is TGCAGTGCTAGTGCGACTAGCGGAACCTCCTACGAGCAGTACTTC. This encodes CSASATSGTSYEQYF.

This clonotype has a count of ten or more. The V gene is TRBV28, the J gene TRBJ2-7; a possible D gene is TRBD2 (5 bases). Germline CDR1 MDHEN, CDR2 SYDVKM. V lost 6 bases to trimming and J lost 2 bases, with 20 bases between them. The CDR3 extends over 16 amino acids. The chain's CDR3 is CASSPAAFGLTYEQYF. The CDR3, as DNA: TGTGCCAGCAGCCCAGCGGCCTTCGGGCTCACCTACGAGCAGTACTTC.

The table lists this clonotype with a few counts. This chain joins TRBV5-5 and TRBJ2-7; 9 bases are shared with TRBD1. The trim removed 4 bases at V and 0 bases at J, leaving 8 bases unmatched. CDR1 SGHKS and CDR2 YYEKEE come from the germline V gene (reference sequence). The CDR3 has 16 amino acids. The CDR3 here is CASSDRDRASSYEQYF. The CDR3 DNA is TGTGCCAGCAGCGACAGGGACAGGGCTAGCTCCTACGAGCAGTACTTC.

V gene TRBV12-3 or TRBV12-4 combines with J gene TRBJ2-1, with 8 bases matching TRBD2. V dropped 8 bases and J dropped 3; count of bases not matched to a gene: 6. This CDR3 has 14 residues. The CDR3 sequence: CASLPGGGYNEQFF. In DNA form, the CDR3 reads TGTGCCAGCCTCCCGGGGGGGGGCTACAATGAGCAGTTCTTC.

The J gene is TRBJ1-1, the V gene TRBV7-9; TRBD1 matches at 7 bases. In germline, CDR1 is SEHNR, CDR2 FQNEAQ (reference sequence). V was clipped by 5 bases and J by 1 base; unmatched bases: 7. The CDR3 contains 15 residues. The CDR3 protein is CASSQGVTGNTEAFF. The DNA of the CDR3 is TGTGCCAGCAGCCAGGGGGTGACAGGGAACACTGAAGCTTTCTTT.

This clonotype was seen ten or more times. The rearrangement links TRBV20-1 to TRBJ2-5; D gene ambiguous. The CDR3 is made up of 12 amino acids. The V end lost 0 bases, the J end lost 5 bases, and 7 bases lay between the germline ends. The germline V gene has CDR1 DFQATT and CDR2 SNEGSKA (reference sequence). The chain's CDR3 is CSARDGVETQYF. The CDR3 coding sequence is TGCAGTGCTAGAGATGGAGTGGAGACCCAGTACTTC.

The chain links TRBV18 to TRBJ2-1, with 10 bases that match TRBD1. Unmatched junction bases numbered 4, after V lost 5 bases and J lost 6 bases. Per germline, CDR1 KGHSH and CDR2 LQKENI. The CDR3 has 14 amino acids. This CDR3 reads CASSDDRGPNEQFF. The DNA of the CDR3 is TGTGCCAGCTCAGACGACAGGGGGCCCAATGAGCAGTTCTTC.

This clonotype was counted many times. The chain carries TRBV7-6 and TRBJ2-1; the match to TRBD2 covers 8 bases. V lost 7 bases and J lost 4; bases outside the gene matches: 9. This CDR3 is 15 amino acids long. Germline V gene data show CDR1 as SGHVS and CDR2 as FNYEAQ. In DNA form, the CDR3 reads TGTGCCAGCACTAGGGGCCTAGCGGGTTACAATGAGCAGTTCTTC. It translates to CASTRGLAGYNEQFF.

The chain employs TRBV28 and TRBJ2-7; TRBD1 matches 9 bases. With 5 bases clipped from V and 5 bases from J, the junction kept 13 bases outside the gene matches. CDR3 size: 16 residues. Germline CDR1 MDHEN, CDR2 SYDVKM. CDR3 loop: CASSLIQGANWDEQYF. The CDR3 nucleotides are TGTGCCAGCAGTCTTATACAGGGGGCGAATTGGGACGAGCAGTACTTC.

This clonotype was detected only a few times. This rearrangement joins TRBV5-5 to TRBJ1-1; 9 bases fit TRBD1. Trimming took 1 base from V and 6 from J; bases not matched to a gene: 10. Germline V gives CDR1 SGHKS, CDR2 YYEKEE (reference sequence). The CDR3 is 16 residues long. In DNA, the CDR3 is TGTGCCAGCAGCTTGCTTCCGGGACAGGGACGGGCTGAAGCTTTCTTT. As protein: CASSLLPGQGRAEAFF. The whole variable domain, remainder taken from reference TRBV5-5 and TRBJ1-1, is DAGVTQSPTHLIKTRGQQVTLRCSPISGHKSVSWYQQVLGQGPQFIFQYYEKEERGRGNFPDRFSARQFPNYSSELNVNALLLGDSALYLCASSLLPGQGRAEAFFGQGTRLTVV.

This clonotype appeared many times. The rearrangement uses TRBV6-5 and TRBJ2-3; unclear D gene. Trimming removed 6 bases at V and 0 bases at J, with 16 bases between. This CDR3 contains 16 residues. The germline CDR1 and CDR2 sequences are MNHEY and SVGAGI. In DNA, the CDR3 is TGTGCCAGCAGCCGCGCTCGACTGGGAAGCACAGATACGCAGTATTTT. Residues: CASSRARLGSTDTQYF.

The table lists this clonotype with a few counts. V is TRBV5-1 and J is TRBJ2-7, with 10 bases identical to TRBD1. Trimming removed 4 bases from V and 7 bases from J; junction bases left unmatched: 14. The CDR3 totals 16 residues. The V gene's germline CDR1 is SGHRS and CDR2 YFSETQ. CDR3: CASSREDRGNPWEQYF. The CDR3 nucleotides are TGCGCCAGCAGCAGGGAGGACAGGGGGAATCCTTGGGAGCAGTACTTC.

Ten or more counts support this clonotype. This chain connects TRBV29-1 to TRBJ2-1; tentatively, D is TRBD2 (5 bases). This CDR3 spans 13 amino acids. The germline gives CDR1 SQVTM, CDR2 ANQGSEA. Trimming took 8 bases from V and 4 from J, leaving 15 bases between them. The CDR3 coding sequence is TGCAGCTCGCCTGCTAGGACTTACAATGAGCAGTTCTTC. It encodes CSSPARTYNEQFF.

This clonotype was seen only a few times. This chain links TRBV12-3 or TRBV12-4 with TRBJ2-7; D not resolved. The ends were cut back, 3 bases at V and 3 bases at J, with 9 bases in the middle. The CDR3 has 13 amino acids. CDR3 nucleotides: TGTGCCAGCAGTTTTGCCCAGTTCTACGAGCAGTACTTC. Its protein is CASSFAQFYEQYF.

There are many counts of this clonotype. This rearrangement joins TRBV14 to TRBJ2-7; D might be TRBD2 (6 bases). CDR1 and CDR2 (germline): SGHDN, FVKESK. This CDR3 region has 14 residues. Trimming stripped 0 bases from V and 9 bases from J, with 15 bases between. As DNA, the CDR3 is TGTGCCAGCAGCCAAGAGGACTACCCTGGGAGGCAGTACTTC. Residues: CASSQEDYPGRQYF. The full variable domain, in which reference TRBV14 and TRBJ2-7 provide the parts outside the CDR3, is EAGVTQFPSHSVIEKGQTVTLRCDPISGHDNLYWYRRVMGKEIKFLLHFVKESKQDESGMPNNRFLAERTGGTYSTLKVQPAELEDSGVYFCASSQEDYPGRQYFGPGTRLTVT.